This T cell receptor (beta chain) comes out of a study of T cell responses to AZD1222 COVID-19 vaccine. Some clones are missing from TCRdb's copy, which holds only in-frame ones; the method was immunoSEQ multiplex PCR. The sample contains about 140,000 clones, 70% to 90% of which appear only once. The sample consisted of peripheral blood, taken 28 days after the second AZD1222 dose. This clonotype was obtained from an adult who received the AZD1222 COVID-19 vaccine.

The CDR3 DNA reads as TGTGCCAGCAGTTACTCACTGACAGGGCAGTCCTACGAGCAGTACTTC. It codes for CASSYSLTGQSYEQYF. This chain links TRBV6-5 with TRBJ2-7; 7 nucleotides align to TRBD1. V lost 0 bases and J lost 1; bases outside the gene matches: 6. Germline CDR1 MNHEY, CDR2 SVGAGI. This CDR3 spans 16 amino acids.